What follows describes a single T cell receptor beta chain. Its specificity is not known. These data originate in a study of CD8+ T cells in alopecia areata. Study-level information: Oral tofacitinib, 5 to 10 mg twice daily, was given in an open-label trial. General study findings and limits: Affected scalp, especially in alopecia totalis/universalis, had a higher clonality than normal scalp did.

TCR sequencing used cDNA made by reverse transcription of extracted RNA. Assay used: immunoSEQ multiplex PCR; TCRdb lists only in-frame clones, some missing. The profile covers around 160,000 clones, with about nine tenths appearing a single time and around 15% taken by the ten largest. The V gene lost 5 bases and the J gene lost 5 bases, with 15 bases spanning the gap. CDR3 length: 14 residues. Looked up from germline, CDR1 is MGHRA and CDR2 is YSYEKL. This sample comprised CD8+ T cells sorted from blood, obtained at week 0. This chain joins TRBV4-1 and TRBJ2-5; D is ambiguous. The receptor's source is a human donor with alopecia areata. The chain's CDR3 is CASSGRTLGETQYF. The CDR3 nucleotides read TGCGCCAGCAGCGGGCGAACTTTGGGGGAGACCCAGTACTTC.